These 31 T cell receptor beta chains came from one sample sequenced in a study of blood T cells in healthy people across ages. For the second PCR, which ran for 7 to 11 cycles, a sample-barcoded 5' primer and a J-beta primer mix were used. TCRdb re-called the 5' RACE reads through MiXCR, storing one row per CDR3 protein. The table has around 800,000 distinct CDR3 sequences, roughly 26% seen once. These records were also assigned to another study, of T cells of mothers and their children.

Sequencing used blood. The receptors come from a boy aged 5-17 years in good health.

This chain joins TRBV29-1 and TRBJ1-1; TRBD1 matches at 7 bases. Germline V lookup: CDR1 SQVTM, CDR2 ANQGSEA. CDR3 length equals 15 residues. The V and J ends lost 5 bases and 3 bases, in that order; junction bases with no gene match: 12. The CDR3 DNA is TGCAGCGTTTTAAAGGGACAGTGGTTGTACACTGAAGCTTTCTTT. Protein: CSVLKGQWLYTEAFF.

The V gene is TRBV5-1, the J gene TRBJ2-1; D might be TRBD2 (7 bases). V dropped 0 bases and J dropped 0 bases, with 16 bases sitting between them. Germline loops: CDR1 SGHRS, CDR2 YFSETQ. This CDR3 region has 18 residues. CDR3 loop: CASSLALWGGDSYNEQFF. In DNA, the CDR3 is TGCGCCAGCAGCTTGGCCCTTTGGGGGGGCGACTCCTACAATGAGCAGTTCTTC.

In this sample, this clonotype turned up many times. The CDR3 spells CASSFGGLETQYF. The CDR3 nucleotides read TGTGCCAGCAGTTTTGGGGGGCTGGAGACCCAGTACTTC. This rearrangement joins TRBV12-3 or TRBV12-4 to TRBJ2-5, with D perhaps matching TRBD1 or TRBD2 (6 bases each). Trimming removed 3 bases from V and 5 bases from J, with 10 bases in between. CDR3 length equals 13 residues.

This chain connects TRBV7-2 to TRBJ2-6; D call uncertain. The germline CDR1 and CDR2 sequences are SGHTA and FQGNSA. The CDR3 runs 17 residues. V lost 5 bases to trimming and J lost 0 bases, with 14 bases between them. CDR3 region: CASSPRGVSSGANVLTF. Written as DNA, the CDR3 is TGTGCCAGCAGCCCGCGTGGGGTATCCTCTGGGGCCAACGTCCTGACTTTC. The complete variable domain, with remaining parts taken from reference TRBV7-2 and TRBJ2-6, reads GAGVSQSPSNKVTEKGKDVELRCDPISGHTALYWYRQSLGQGLEFLIYFQGNSAPDKSGLPSDRFSAERTGGSVSTLTIQRTQQEDSAVYLCASSPRGVSSGANVLTFGAGSRLTVL.

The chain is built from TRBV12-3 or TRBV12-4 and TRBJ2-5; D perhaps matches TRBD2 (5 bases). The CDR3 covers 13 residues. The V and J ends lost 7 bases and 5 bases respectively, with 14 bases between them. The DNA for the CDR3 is TGTGCCAGCACCCACGGGATGCGGGAGACCCAGTACTTC. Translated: CASTHGMRETQYF.

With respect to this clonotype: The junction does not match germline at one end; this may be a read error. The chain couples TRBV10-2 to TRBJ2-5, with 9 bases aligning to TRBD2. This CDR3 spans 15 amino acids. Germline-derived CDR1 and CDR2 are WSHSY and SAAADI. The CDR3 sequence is CANSESAGGAETQYF. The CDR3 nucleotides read TGCGCCAACAGTGAGTCCGCGGGGGGGGCTGAGACCCAGTACTTC.

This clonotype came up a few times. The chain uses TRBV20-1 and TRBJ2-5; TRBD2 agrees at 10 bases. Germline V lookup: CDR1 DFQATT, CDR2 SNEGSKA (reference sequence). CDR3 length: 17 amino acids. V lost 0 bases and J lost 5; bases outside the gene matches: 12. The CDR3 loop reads CSARDRLVAGGFETQYF. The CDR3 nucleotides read TGCAGTGCTAGAGATCGCTTGGTAGCGGGGGGATTCGAGACCCAGTACTTC.

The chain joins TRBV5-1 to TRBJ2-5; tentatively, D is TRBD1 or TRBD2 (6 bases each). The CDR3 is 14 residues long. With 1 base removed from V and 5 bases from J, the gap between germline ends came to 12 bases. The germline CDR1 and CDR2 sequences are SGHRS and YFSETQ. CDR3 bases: TGCGCCAGCAGCTTGAGGGGGGCGGAGGAGACCCAGTACTTC. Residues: CASSLRGAEETQYF.

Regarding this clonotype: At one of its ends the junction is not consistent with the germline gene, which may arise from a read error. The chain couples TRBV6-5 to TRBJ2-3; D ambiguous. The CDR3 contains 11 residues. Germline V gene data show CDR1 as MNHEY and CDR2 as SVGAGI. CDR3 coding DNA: TGTGCCGGCAGTTATGAGGATACGCAGTATTTT. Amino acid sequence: CAGSYEDTQYF.

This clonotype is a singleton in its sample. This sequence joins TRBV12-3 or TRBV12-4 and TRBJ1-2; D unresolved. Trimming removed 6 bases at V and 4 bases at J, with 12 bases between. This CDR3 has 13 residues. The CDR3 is CASRPEGLYGYTF. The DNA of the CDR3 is TGTGCCAGCAGACCGGAGGGCCTCTATGGCTACACCTTC.

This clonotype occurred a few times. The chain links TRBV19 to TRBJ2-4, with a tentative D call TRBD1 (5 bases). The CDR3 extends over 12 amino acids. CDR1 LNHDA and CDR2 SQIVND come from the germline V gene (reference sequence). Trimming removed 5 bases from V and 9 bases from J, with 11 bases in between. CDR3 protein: CASSDSFGIQYF. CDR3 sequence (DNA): TGTGCCAGTAGTGACAGTTTTGGCATTCAGTACTTC.

As DNA, the CDR3 is TGTGCCAGCAGCTCGACTAGCGGGAGCTCAGATACGCAGTATTTT. The encoded protein is CASSSTSGSSDTQYF. V gene TRBV7-2 combines with J gene TRBJ2-3; TRBD2 matches at 12 bases. Germline V gene lookup returns CDR1 SGHTA and CDR2 FQGNSA. V was clipped by 4 bases and J by 4 bases; unmatched bases: 3. The CDR3 covers 15 residues. Based on the CDR3 plus reference TRBV7-2 and TRBJ2-3, the full variable domain is GAGVSQSPSNKVTEKGKDVELRCDPISGHTALYWYRQSLGQGLEFLIYFQGNSAPDKSGLPSDRFSAERTGGSVSTLTIQRTQQEDSAVYLCASSSTSGSSDTQYFGPGTRLTVL.

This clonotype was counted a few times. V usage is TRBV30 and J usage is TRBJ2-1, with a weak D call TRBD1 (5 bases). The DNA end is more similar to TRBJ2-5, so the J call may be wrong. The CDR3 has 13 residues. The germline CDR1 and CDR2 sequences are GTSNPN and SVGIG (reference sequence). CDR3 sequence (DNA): TGTGCCTGGAGTAAGGGGATAAGAGAGACCCAGTACTTC. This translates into CAWSKGIRETQYF.

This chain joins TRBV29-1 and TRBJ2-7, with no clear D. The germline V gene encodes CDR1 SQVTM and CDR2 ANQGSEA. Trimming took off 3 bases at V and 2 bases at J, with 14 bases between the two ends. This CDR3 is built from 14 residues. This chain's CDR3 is CSVDTAFPTYEQYF. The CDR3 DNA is TGCAGCGTTGATACGGCATTCCCCACCTACGAGCAGTACTTC.

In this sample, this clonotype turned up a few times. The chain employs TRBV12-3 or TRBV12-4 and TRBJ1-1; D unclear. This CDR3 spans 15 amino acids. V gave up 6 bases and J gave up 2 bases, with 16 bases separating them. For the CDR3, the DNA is TGTGCCAGCAGCTCCTATCTGGGGAGAAACACTGAAGCTTTCTTT. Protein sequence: CASSSYLGRNTEAFF.

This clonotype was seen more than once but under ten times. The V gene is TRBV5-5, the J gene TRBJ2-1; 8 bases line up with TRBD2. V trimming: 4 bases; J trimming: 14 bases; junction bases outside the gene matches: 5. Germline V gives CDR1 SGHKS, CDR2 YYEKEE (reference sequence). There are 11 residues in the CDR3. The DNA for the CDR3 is TGTGCCAGCAGCGTCGGGACTAGAGAGTTCTTC. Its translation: CASSVGTREFF.

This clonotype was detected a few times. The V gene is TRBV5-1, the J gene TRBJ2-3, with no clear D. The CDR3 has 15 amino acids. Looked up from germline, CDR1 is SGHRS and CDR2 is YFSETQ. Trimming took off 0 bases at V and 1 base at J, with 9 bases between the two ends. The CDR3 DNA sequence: TGCGCCAGCAGCTTGGGCAGGAAAGGCACAGATACGCAGTATTTT. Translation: CASSLGRKGTDTQYF. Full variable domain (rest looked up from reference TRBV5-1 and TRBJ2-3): KAGVTQTPRYLIKTRGQQVTLSCSPISGHRSVSWYQQTPGQGLQFLFEYFSETQRNKGNFPGRFSGRQFSNSRSEMNVSTLELGDSALYLCASSLGRKGTDTQYFGPGTRLTVL.

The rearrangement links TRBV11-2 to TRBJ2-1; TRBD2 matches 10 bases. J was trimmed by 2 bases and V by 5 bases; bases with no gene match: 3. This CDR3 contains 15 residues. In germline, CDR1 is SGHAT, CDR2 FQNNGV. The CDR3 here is CASSDLAGAYNEQFF. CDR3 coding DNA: TGTGCCAGCAGCGATCTAGCGGGGGCCTACAATGAGCAGTTCTTC.

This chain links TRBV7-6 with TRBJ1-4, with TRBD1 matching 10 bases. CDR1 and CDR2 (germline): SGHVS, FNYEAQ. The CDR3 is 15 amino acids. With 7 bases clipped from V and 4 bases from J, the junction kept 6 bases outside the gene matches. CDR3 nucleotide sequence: TGTGCCAGCACCCCTCGGACAGGGGGTAATGAAAAACTGTTTTTT. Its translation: CASTPRTGGNEKLFF. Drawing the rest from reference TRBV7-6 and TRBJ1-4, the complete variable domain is GAGVSQSPRYKVTKRGQDVALRCDPISGHVSLYWYRQALGQGPEFLTYFNYEAQQDKSGLPNDRFSAERPEGSISTLTIQRTEQRDSAMYRCASTPRTGGNEKLFFGSGTQLSVL.

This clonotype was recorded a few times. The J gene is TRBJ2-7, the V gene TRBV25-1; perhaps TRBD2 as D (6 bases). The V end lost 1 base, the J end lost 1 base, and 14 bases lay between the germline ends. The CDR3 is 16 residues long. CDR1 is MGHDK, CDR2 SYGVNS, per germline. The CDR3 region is CASSESGTSISYEQYF. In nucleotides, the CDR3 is TGTGCCAGCAGTGAATCTGGAACTAGCATATCCTACGAGCAGTACTTC.

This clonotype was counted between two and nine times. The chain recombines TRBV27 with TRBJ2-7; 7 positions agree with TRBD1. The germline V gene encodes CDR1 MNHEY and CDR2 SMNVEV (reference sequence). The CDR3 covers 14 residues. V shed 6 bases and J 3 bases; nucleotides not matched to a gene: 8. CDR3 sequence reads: CASSPGQVNYEQYF. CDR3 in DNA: TGTGCCAGCAGCCCCGGACAGGTAAACTACGAGCAGTACTTC.

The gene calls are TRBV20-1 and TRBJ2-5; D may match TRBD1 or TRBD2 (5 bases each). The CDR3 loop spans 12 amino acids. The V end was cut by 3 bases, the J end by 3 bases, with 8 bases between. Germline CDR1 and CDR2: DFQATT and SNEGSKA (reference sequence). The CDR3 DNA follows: TGCAGTGCTAGTGGGACGGAAGAGACCCAGTACTTC. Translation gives CSASGTEETQYF.

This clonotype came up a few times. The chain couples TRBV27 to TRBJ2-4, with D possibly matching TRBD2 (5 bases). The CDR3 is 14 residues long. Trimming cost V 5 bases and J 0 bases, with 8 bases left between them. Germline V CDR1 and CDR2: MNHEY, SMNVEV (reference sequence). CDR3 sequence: CASSPRVAKNIQYF. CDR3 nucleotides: TGTGCCAGCAGTCCGAGGGTAGCCAAAAACATTCAGTACTTC.

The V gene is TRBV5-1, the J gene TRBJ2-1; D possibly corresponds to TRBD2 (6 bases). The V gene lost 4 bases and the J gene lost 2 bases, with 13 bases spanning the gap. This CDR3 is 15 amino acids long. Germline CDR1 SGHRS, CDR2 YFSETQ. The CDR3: CASSPAGWPYNEQFF. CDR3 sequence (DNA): TGCGCCAGCAGCCCTGCGGGGTGGCCCTACAATGAGCAGTTCTTC.

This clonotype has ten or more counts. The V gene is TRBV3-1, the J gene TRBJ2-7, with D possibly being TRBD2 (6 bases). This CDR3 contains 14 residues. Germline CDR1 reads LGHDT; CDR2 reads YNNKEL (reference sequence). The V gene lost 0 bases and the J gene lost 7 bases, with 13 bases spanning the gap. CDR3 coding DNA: TGTGCCAGCAGCCAAGAATTTAACAGCGGGGAGCAGTACTTC. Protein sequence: CASSQEFNSGEQYF.

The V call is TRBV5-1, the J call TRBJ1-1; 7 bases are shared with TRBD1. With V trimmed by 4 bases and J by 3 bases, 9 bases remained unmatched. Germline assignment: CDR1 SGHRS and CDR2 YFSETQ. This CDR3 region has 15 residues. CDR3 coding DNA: TGCGCCAGCAGCGCGCGACAGGGATGGGACACTGAAGCTTTCTTT. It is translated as CASSARQGWDTEAFF.

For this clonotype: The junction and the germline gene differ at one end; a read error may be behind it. The CDR3 region is CASSPQETQCF. The DNA of the CDR3 is TGTGCCAGCAGCCCGCAAGAGACCCAGTGCTTC. The V gene is TRBV9, the J gene TRBJ2-7; no clear D. The CDR3 runs 11 residues. Germline lookup yields CDR1 SGDLS and CDR2 YYNGEE.

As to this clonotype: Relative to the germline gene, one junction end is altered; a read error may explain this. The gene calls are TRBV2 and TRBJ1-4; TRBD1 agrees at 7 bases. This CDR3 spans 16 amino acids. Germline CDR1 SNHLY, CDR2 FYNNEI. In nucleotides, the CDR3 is TGTGCCGGCAGGACCTTTGACAGGGCGCTTTGGGAAAAACTGTTTTTT. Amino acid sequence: CAGRTFDRALWEKLFF.

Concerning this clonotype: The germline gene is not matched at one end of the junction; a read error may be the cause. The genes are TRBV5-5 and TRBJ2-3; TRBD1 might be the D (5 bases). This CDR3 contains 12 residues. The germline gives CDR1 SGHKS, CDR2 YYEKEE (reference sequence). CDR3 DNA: TGTGCCAGCAGCCCAACCACAGGTACGCAGTATTTT. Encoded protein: CASSPTTGTQYF.

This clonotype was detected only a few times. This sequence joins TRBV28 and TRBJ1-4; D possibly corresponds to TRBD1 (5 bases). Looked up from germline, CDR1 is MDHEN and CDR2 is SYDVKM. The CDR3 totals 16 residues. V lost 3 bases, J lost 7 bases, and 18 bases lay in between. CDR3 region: CASSFLRGRGGEKLFF. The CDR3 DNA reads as TGTGCCAGCAGTTTTCTCCGGGGGAGGGGTGGTGAAAAACTGTTTTTT.

CDR3 in DNA: TGTGCCATCAGTGAGCACAGTGGGGAAAACTATGGCTACACCTTC. It encodes CAISEHSGENYGYTF. This chain connects TRBV10-3 to TRBJ1-2; D gene ambiguous. V lost 2 bases, J lost 2 bases, and 12 bases lay in between. The germline V gene encodes CDR1 ENHRY and CDR2 SYGVKD. This CDR3 contains 15 residues.